This entry features one T cell receptor beta chain sequence. These data originate in a study of blood T cell repertoires in COVID-19. Background on the study: Sites in the United States, Italy and Spain provided acute and convalescent COVID-19 samples.

Some clones are missing from TCRdb's copy, which holds only in-frame ones; the method was immunoSEQ multiplex PCR. The sample includes 100,000 to 150,000 clones, just over 70% of them seen just once. Trimming removed 2 bases from V and 5 bases from J; junction bases left unmatched: 7. The CDR3 totals 16 residues. Germline-derived CDR1 and CDR2 are MNHNS and SASEGT. Material: peripheral blood. The chain is built from TRBV6-1 and TRBJ2-7; 12 bases are a match to TRBD1. The origin of this receptor is a human donor with acute or convalescent COVID-19. The donor label of this sample is uncertain. The CDR3 nucleotides are TGTGCCAGCAGTGAACTTGGGACAGGGGGCTGGAACGAGCAGTACTTC. Amino acids: CASSELGTGGWNEQYF.